The rows below give T cell receptor beta chains drawn from one sample of a study of identical twins. TCRdb ran MiXCR on the 5' RACE reads and lists one entry per CDR3 protein. The profile shows a few hundred thousand distinct CDR3 sequences, roughly 9.5% of them singletons. These records were also assigned to another study, of yellow fever vaccine responses in identical twins.

The specimen sequenced was PBMCs. The receptors shown here come from a young woman in good health. Each CDR3 is given with its conserved first and last residue. Each record gives: CDR3 length, V gene, D gene, clone size, J gene, CDR3 DNA, CDR3 protein. The D gene is left open where the match is weak. A row's size may be missing; if present it is once, few, many or a size class.

cdr3_length: 12; v_call: TRBV20-1; d_call: NA; clone_size: few; j_call: TRBJ2-7; cdr3_nt: TGCAGTGCTAGAGCTGACAGCTACGAGCAGTACTTC; cdr3_aa: CSARADSYEQYF
cdr3_length: 19; v_call: TRBV3-1; d_call: NA; clone_size: NA; j_call: TRBJ2-2; cdr3_nt: TGTGCCAGCAGCCAAGAAAAGGACTTTCCTAACCCTCGGACCGGGGAGCTGTTTTTT; cdr3_aa: CASSQEKDFPNPRTGELFF
cdr3_length: 14; v_call: TRBV28; d_call: NA; clone_size: NA; j_call: TRBJ1-1; cdr3_nt: TGTGCCAGCAGTCCCGCTGTCCGCAACACTGAAGCTTTCTTT; cdr3_aa: CASSPAVRNTEAFF
cdr3_length: 16; v_call: TRBV11-2; d_call: NA; clone_size: few; j_call: TRBJ2-1; cdr3_nt: TGTGCCAGCAGCTTAGTGAGGAGGGGGGGCTTTGATGAGCAGTTCTTC; cdr3_aa: CASSLVRRGGFDEQFF
cdr3_length: 11; v_call: TRBV20-1; d_call: NA; clone_size: many; j_call: TRBJ1-1; cdr3_nt: TGCAGTGCTAGAGCTGGCACTGAAGCTTTCTTT; cdr3_aa: CSARAGTEAFF
cdr3_length: 16; v_call: TRBV6-5; d_call: TRBD2; clone_size: many; j_call: TRBJ2-1; cdr3_nt: TGTGCCAGCAGTTACAGGCTAGCGGGAGGGTACAATGAGCAGTTCTTC; cdr3_aa: CASSYRLAGGYNEQFF
cdr3_length: 15; v_call: TRBV5-1; d_call: TRBD1; clone_size: many; j_call: TRBJ2-1; cdr3_nt: TGCGCCAGCAGGATGGGGACAGGGGGCAACGGTGAGCAGTTCTTC; cdr3_aa: CASRMGTGGNGEQFF
cdr3_length: 15; v_call: TRBV5-5; d_call: NA; clone_size: NA; j_call: TRBJ2-7; cdr3_nt: TGTGCCAGCAGCTTGGATGGGGGGGCTTCCTACGAGCAGTACTTC; cdr3_aa: CASSLDGGASYEQYF
cdr3_length: 17; v_call: TRBV9; d_call: TRBD1; clone_size: many; j_call: TRBJ2-1; cdr3_nt: TGTGCCAGCAGCATCCGGTGGACAGGGACTTCCTACAATGAGCAGTTCTTC; cdr3_aa: CASSIRWTGTSYNEQFF
cdr3_length: 15; v_call: TRBV19; d_call: NA; clone_size: few; j_call: TRBJ2-1; cdr3_nt: TGTGCCAGTAGTATTGGCCAGGGCACCTACAATGAGCAGTTCTTC; cdr3_aa: CASSIGQGTYNEQFF
cdr3_length: 16; v_call: TRBV7-9; d_call: TRBD2; clone_size: NA; j_call: TRBJ2-3; cdr3_nt: TGTGCCAGCAGCTCGACTGGGACTACTATCACAGATACGCAGTATTTT; cdr3_aa: CASSSTGTTITDTQYF
cdr3_length: 16; v_call: TRBV7-2; d_call: TRBD2; clone_size: many; j_call: TRBJ2-5; cdr3_nt: TGTGCCAGCAGCTTACCAAGGACTAGCGGACAAGAGACCCAGTACTTC; cdr3_aa: CASSLPRTSGQETQYF
cdr3_length: 14; v_call: TRBV27; d_call: NA; clone_size: few; j_call: TRBJ2-7; cdr3_nt: TGTGCCAGCAGTTCCCTGACTGAGACCTACGAGCAGTACTTC; cdr3_aa: CASSSLTETYEQYF
cdr3_length: 15; v_call: TRBV4-1; d_call: NA; clone_size: few; j_call: TRBJ1-1; cdr3_nt: TGCGCCAGCAGCCAAGCCGGCAGGGGCGGGACTGAAGCTTTCTTT; cdr3_aa: CASSQAGRGGTEAFF
cdr3_length: 16; v_call: TRBV11-2; d_call: NA; clone_size: few; j_call: TRBJ2-1; cdr3_nt: TGTGCCAGCAGCTTAGTGGTTATGGTCCCCTACAATGAGCAGTTCTTC; cdr3_aa: CASSLVVMVPYNEQFF
cdr3_length: 15; v_call: TRBV6-5; d_call: NA; clone_size: NA; j_call: TRBJ1-1; cdr3_nt: TGTGCCAGCAGATACAGGGAGGTAGGGAACACTGAAGCTTTCTTT; cdr3_aa: CASRYREVGNTEAFF
cdr3_length: 15; v_call: TRBV12-3/TRBV12-4; d_call: NA; clone_size: many; j_call: TRBJ2-2; cdr3_nt: TGTGCCAGCAGTTTTAAGACCGTGCGCCCCGGGGAGCTGTTTTTT; cdr3_aa: CASSFKTVRPGELFF
cdr3_length: 15; v_call: TRBV7-2; d_call: NA; clone_size: NA; j_call: TRBJ2-3; cdr3_nt: TGTGCCAGCAGCCACTGGGGGAGTAACTCAGATACGCAGTATTTT; cdr3_aa: CASSHWGSNSDTQYF
cdr3_length: 13; v_call: TRBV29-1; d_call: NA; clone_size: many; j_call: TRBJ2-7; cdr3_nt: TGCAGCGTTGAATTAGGCAGCTCCTACGAGCAGTACTTC; cdr3_aa: CSVELGSSYEQYF
cdr3_length: 13; v_call: TRBV28; d_call: NA; clone_size: NA; j_call: TRBJ2-5; cdr3_nt: TGTGCCAGCACTCCTGGACGCCAAGAGACCCAGTACTTC; cdr3_aa: CASTPGRQETQYF
cdr3_length: 16; v_call: TRBV9; d_call: TRBD1; clone_size: many; j_call: TRBJ2-1; cdr3_nt: TGTGCCAGCAGCGTTCAGGGGGCCGTCCGCTACAATGAGCAGTTCTTC; cdr3_aa: CASSVQGAVRYNEQFF
cdr3_length: 15; v_call: TRBV11-1; d_call: NA; clone_size: few; j_call: TRBJ2-7; cdr3_nt: TGTGCCAGCAGCTTAGGTGAAAGTCCTTCCTACGAGCAGTACTTC; cdr3_aa: CASSLGESPSYEQYF
cdr3_length: 16; v_call: TRBV14; d_call: NA; clone_size: few; j_call: TRBJ2-1; cdr3_nt: TGTGCCAGCAGCCAAGGTCCGGGGACGGTCGGTAATGAGCAGTTCTTC; cdr3_aa: CASSQGPGTVGNEQFF
cdr3_length: 14; v_call: TRBV28; d_call: TRBD1; clone_size: few; j_call: TRBJ2-5; cdr3_nt: TGTGCCAGCAGCTGGACAGGGGGGAGGGAGACCCAGTACTTC; cdr3_aa: CASSWTGGRETQYF
cdr3_length: 14; v_call: TRBV7-9; d_call: NA; clone_size: few; j_call: TRBJ2-7; cdr3_nt: TGTGCCAGCAGCTCCGCCCGGAACTCCTACGAGCAGTACTTC; cdr3_aa: CASSSARNSYEQYF
cdr3_length: 20; v_call: TRBV4-3; d_call: TRBD2; clone_size: few; j_call: TRBJ2-1; cdr3_nt: TGCGCCAGCAGCCAAGGGGGCCGGACTAGCGGGATAAACCTGTACAATGAGCAGTTCTTC; cdr3_aa: CASSQGGRTSGINLYNEQFF